A single sample gave rise to the 27 T cell receptor beta chains below, sequenced in a study of cytomegalovirus exposure and HLA in healthy donors. PCR employed 60 Vbeta and 13 Jbeta primers. Sequencing used immunoSEQ multiplex PCR; TCRdb keeps in-frame clones, though not all of them. The data hold some 180,000 clones, with 82% observed a single time. Sequencing was done on a sample of PBMCs. All receptors derive from a man aged 35-49 years in good health and CMV-seronegative.

This chain connects TRBV6-5 to TRBJ1-5, with D perhaps TRBD1 (5 bases). Trimming shortened V by 6 bases and J by 3 bases, and 15 bases separated the two germline ends. CDR3 length: 15 amino acids. From germline, CDR1 is MNHEY and CDR2 SVGAGI. The CDR3 coding sequence is TGTGCCAGCAGCCCCGTCGGGGGGAACAATCAGCCCCAGCATTTT. Residues: CASSPVGGNNQPQHF.

The chain links TRBV21-1 to TRBJ1-1; the table's D call, TRBD1, was not checked against the DNA. TRBV21-1 is annotated as a pseudogene. This CDR3 region has 19 residues. The CDR3 is CASSKGRDRNTFVNTEAFF. DNA for the CDR3: TGTGCCAGCAGCAAAGGAAGAGACAGAAATACTTTCGTGAACACTGAAGCTTTCTTT.

This clone has a single count. An end of the junction does not agree with germline; a read error may underlie this. The V call is TRBV7-2, the J call TRBJ2-1, with 12 positions matching TRBD2. CDR1 is SGHTA, CDR2 FQGNSA, per germline. CDR3 length: 16 residues. The CDR3 bases are TGTGCCGGCAGCTCCACCGGACTAGCGGGGTACAATGAGCAGTTCTTC. Its translation is CAGSSTGLAGYNEQFF.

The chain links TRBV7-2 to TRBJ2-3, with TRBD2 matching 10 bases. V shed 4 bases, J shed 2 bases, and the junction held 9 bases outside the gene matches. There are 17 residues in the CDR3. Germline lookup yields CDR1 SGHTA and CDR2 FQGNSA. The DNA of the CDR3 is TGTGCCAGCAGCTCCCTCGGACTAGCGGTCCCCACAGATACGCAGTATTTT. It yields the protein CASSSLGLAVPTDTQYF.

The chain recombines TRBV28 with TRBJ1-2; D is possibly TRBD1 (6 bases). There are 14 residues in the CDR3. V dropped 4 bases and J dropped 5 bases, with 14 bases sitting between them. Germline V CDR1 and CDR2: MDHEN, SYDVKM. The CDR3 reads CASSSPGQPYGYTF. The CDR3 nucleotides are TGTGCCAGCAGTTCCCCAGGACAGCCTTATGGCTACACCTTC.

The V and J genes are TRBV21-1 and TRBJ1-5. TRBV21-1 is assigned pseudogene status. This CDR3 spans 16 amino acids. The CDR3 region is CATFNDPGGVYQPQHF. CDR3 in DNA: TGTGCCACCTTCAACGATCCGGGAGGAGTGTATCAGCCCCAGCATTTT.

The rearrangement links TRBV27 to TRBJ2-7; 9 nucleotides align to TRBD2. Germline V gene data show CDR1 as MNHEY and CDR2 as SMNVEV (reference sequence). This CDR3 contains 14 residues. V shed 6 bases, J shed 3 bases, and the junction held 6 bases outside the gene matches. CDR3 in amino acids: CASRLLAGSYEQYF. For the CDR3, the DNA is TGTGCCAGCAGACTTCTAGCGGGAAGCTACGAGCAGTACTTC.

The rearrangement links TRBV6-1 to TRBJ1-4, with a weak D call TRBD1 (5 bases). CDR1 is MNHNS, CDR2 SASEGT, per germline. The V and J ends lost 7 bases and 3 bases respectively, with 12 bases between them. The CDR3 has 14 amino acids. In DNA form, the CDR3 reads TGTGCCAGCACATCAGGGATGGCTAATGAAAAACTGTTTTTT. Its protein is CASTSGMANEKLFF.

The chain couples TRBV6-5 to TRBJ1-1, with 7 bases fitting TRBD1. Germline V gene data show CDR1 as MNHEY and CDR2 as SVGAGI. The CDR3 consists of 12 residues. Trimming at V came to 7 bases and at J to 2 bases, leaving 1 base not matched to a gene. Written as DNA, the CDR3 is TGTGCCAGCAACAGGGGCAACACTGAAGCTTTCTTT. Translation: CASNRGNTEAFF.

On this clone: This specimen includes other DNA sequences encoding the same CDR3. This sequence joins TRBV6-5 and TRBJ1-2; maybe TRBD1 (5 bases). Trimming removed 0 bases at V and 5 bases at J, with 10 bases between. This CDR3 region has 14 residues. Germline values: CDR1 MNHEY, CDR2 SVGAGI. The CDR3 protein is CASSYSRGGYGYTF. CDR3 DNA: TGTGCCAGCAGTTACTCACGGGGGGGGTATGGCTACACCTTC.

In this sample, this clone turned up once. The chain couples TRBV19 to TRBJ1-2, with D possibly TRBD1 on 5 matching bases. The V and J ends lost 4 bases and 8 bases respectively, with 20 bases between them. The germline V gene encodes CDR1 LNHDA and CDR2 SQIVND (reference sequence). The CDR3 extends over 15 amino acids. The CDR3 DNA is TGTGCCAGTAGTACACGGCCTGCATCAGGGCACGGCTACACCTTC. This sequence encodes CASSTRPASGHGYTF.

V and J are TRBV7-3 and TRBJ2-3; 8 bases fit TRBD2. Per germline, CDR1 SGHTA and CDR2 FQGTGA. V gave up 5 bases and J gave up 8 bases; unmatched junction bases: 15. This CDR3 is built from 16 residues. This CDR3 reads CASSPKGGGGRGTQYF. The DNA of the CDR3 is TGTGCCAGCAGCCCCAAGGGGGGCGGGGGGAGGGGTACGCAGTATTTT.

Here the CDR3 DNA reads TGCGCCAGCAGCCAAGATCCCCCAGCGGGAGTCGGATACAATGAGCAGTTCTTC. Translation: CASSQDPPAGVGYNEQFF. The chain employs TRBV4-3 and TRBJ2-1; TRBD2 matches 8 bases. With 0 bases clipped from V and 4 bases from J, the junction kept 11 bases outside the gene matches. The CDR3 spans 18 residues. Germline loops: CDR1 LGHNA, CDR2 YSLEER.

CDR3 loop: CASSPEGLEELFF. In DNA form, the CDR3 reads TGCGCCAGCAGCCCTGAGGGACTTGAGGAGCTGTTTTTT. This chain uses TRBV5-1 with TRBJ2-2; a possible D gene is TRBD2 (6 bases). Looked up from germline, CDR1 is SGHRS and CDR2 is YFSETQ. There are 13 residues in the CDR3. The V end lost 4 bases, the J end lost 10 bases, and 14 bases lay between the germline ends.

The table lists this clone with a few counts. CDR3 DNA sequence: TGTGCCAGCAGTGCTAGCGGGCCTAGTCGCACAGATACGCAGTATTTT. This codes for CASSASGPSRTDTQYF. This sequence joins TRBV6-1 and TRBJ2-3, with TRBD2 identical over 8 bases. The CDR3 sequence is 16 residues long. The V and J ends lost 4 bases and 1 base, in that order; junction bases with no gene match: 7. Germline CDR1 reads MNHNS; CDR2 reads SASEGT.

The chain recombines TRBV27 with TRBJ2-3; 13 positions agree with TRBD2. V was pared by 6 bases and J by 0 bases, with 9 bases of the junction left unmatched. This CDR3 contains 18 residues. Germline assignment: CDR1 MNHEY and CDR2 SMNVEV (reference sequence). The CDR3 DNA follows: TGTGCCAGCAGCCCGACTAGCGGGAGGTACTCTAGCACAGATACGCAGTATTTT. Protein product: CASSPTSGRYSSTDTQYF.

This sequence joins TRBV10-2 and TRBJ2-2; D may be TRBD2 (7 bases). Germline V gene sequence: CDR1 WSHSY, CDR2 SAAADI. The CDR3 consists of 15 residues. V lost 6 bases and J 3 bases, leaving 14 bases between the germline ends. CDR3 sequence reads: CASRRGRLDTGELFF. The CDR3 DNA is TGCGCCAGCAGGCGGGGGCGATTGGACACCGGGGAGCTGTTTTTT.

The chain recombines TRBV9 with TRBJ1-6; 7 bases fit TRBD1. Germline V gives CDR1 SGDLS, CDR2 YYNGEE. The CDR3 runs 14 residues. V lost 4 bases, J lost 11 bases, and 9 bases stayed unmatched. The CDR3 here is CASSHRGDKTPLHF. The CDR3 DNA reads TGTGCCAGCAGCCACAGGGGAGATAAGACACCCCTCCACTTT.

This clone has only a few counts. CDR3 nucleotides: TGCGCCAGCAGCCAAGATATACCGGCCAGCGCTCCCTACGAGCAGTACTTC. It encodes CASSQDIPASAPYEQYF. This rearrangement joins TRBV4-1 to TRBJ2-7; D remains unclear. The CDR3 has 17 amino acids. The germline CDR1 and CDR2 sequences are MGHRA and YSYEKL. V lost 0 bases and J lost 2, with 17 bases in between.

The chain is built from TRBV7-2 and TRBJ1-6; the D gene is possibly TRBD1 (5 bases). Trimming stripped 2 bases from V and 3 bases from J, with 20 bases between. Looked up from germline, CDR1 is SGHTA and CDR2 is FQGNSA. The CDR3 loop spans 19 amino acids. The CDR3 region is CASSLRGGGSGVYNSPLHF. The DNA of the CDR3 is TGTGCCAGCAGCTTACGGGGGGGTGGGAGCGGGGTCTATAATTCACCCCTCCACTTT.

The V gene is TRBV5-4, the J gene TRBJ2-1; TRBD1 agrees at 9 bases. After removal of 0 bases from V and 7 bases from J, the junction contained 5 bases not matched to a gene. The CDR3 totals 15 residues. From germline, CDR1 is SGHNT and CDR2 YYREEE (reference sequence). The CDR3 sequence: CASSLGGQGWNEQFF. DNA for the CDR3: TGTGCCAGCAGCTTGGGGGGACAGGGTTGGAATGAGCAGTTCTTC.

The chain carries TRBV4-2 and TRBJ2-2, with 9 bases matching TRBD1. The germline V gene encodes CDR1 LGHNA and CDR2 YNFKEQ. V lost 3 bases to trimming and J lost 6 bases; unmatched junction nucleotides: 5. The CDR3 runs to 15 residues. The CDR3 nucleotides are TGTGCCAGCAGCCACGGGGACAGGGAGGCCGGGGAGCTGTTTTTT. This codes for CASSHGDREAGELFF.

The chain couples TRBV27 to TRBJ1-3; D gene unclear. Trimming cost V 10 bases and J 0 bases, with 13 bases left between them. Per the germline V gene, CDR1 is MNHEY and CDR2 is SMNVEV (reference sequence). The CDR3 has 14 residues. CDR3 bases: TGTGCCACCCGCGAGATCTCCTCTGGAAACACCATATATTTT. This gives the protein CATREISSGNTIYF.

The chain is built from TRBV15 and TRBJ1-5; 9 bases map to TRBD1. The germline gives CDR1 LNHNV, CDR2 YYDKDF (reference sequence). After removal of 1 base from V and 2 bases from J, the junction contained 3 bases not matched to a gene. This CDR3 spans 16 amino acids. CDR3 nucleotide sequence: TGTGCCACCAGCAGAGGGGACAGGGAAGGCAATCAGCCCCAGCATTTT. Amino acid sequence: CATSRGDREGNQPQHF. The complete variable domain, with remaining parts taken from reference TRBV15 and TRBJ1-5, reads DAMVIQNPRYQVTQFGKPVTLSCSQTLNHNVMYWYQQKSSQAPKLLFHYYDKDFNNEADTPDNFQSRRPNTSFCFLDIRSPGLGDTAMYLCATSRGDREGNQPQHFGDGTRLSIL.

The chain joins TRBV5-1 to TRBJ2-3, with 14 bases lining up with TRBD2. The CDR3 length is 16 residues. J lost 4 bases, V lost 4 bases, and 5 bases had no gene match. Germline V gives CDR1 SGHRS, CDR2 YFSETQ. The CDR3: CASSRGLAGVPDTQYF. In DNA form, the CDR3 reads TGCGCCAGCAGCAGGGGACTAGCGGGAGTCCCAGATACGCAGTATTTT.

This chain joins TRBV9 and TRBJ1-5; weak D call: TRBD1 (6 bases). The V and J ends lost 1 base and 2 bases respectively, with 10 bases between them. This CDR3 is 15 amino acids long. Germline V lookup: CDR1 SGDLS, CDR2 YYNGEE. For the CDR3, the DNA is TGTGCCAGCAGCGTACGACAGGTATGCAATCAGCCCCAGCATTTT. The encoded protein is CASSVRQVCNQPQHF.

This clone was seen a few times. The V call is TRBV29-1, the J call TRBJ2-3, with 10 bases matching TRBD2. This CDR3 has 14 residues. The germline gives CDR1 SQVTM, CDR2 ANQGSEA. V lost 3 bases to trimming and J lost 4 bases; unmatched junction nucleotides: 4. CDR3 nucleotides: TGCAGCGTTGATGCTAGCGGGAGCTCAGATACGCAGTATTTT. Protein product: CSVDASGSSDTQYF.